This T cell receptor (beta chain) was identified in a study of Ad26.COV2.S vaccination and SARS-CoV-2 variants. This clone was detected only a few times. Here immunoSEQ multiplex PCR was the method, and the copy in TCRdb shows in-frame clones only, minus some. The sample has roughly 300,000 clones, about 88% seen once. Treatment here: some 20 received Ad26.COV2.S at low or high dose, single or two shots; several received placebo; per-sample allocation not given. The investigators took samples on day 63 after the first vaccine or placebo injection. The sample came from a Boston adult aged 18-55 years. This specimen consisted of peripheral blood, obtained in a trial of Ad26.COV2.S vaccine versus placebo. The sequence derives from a person between 18 and 65 years old who received the Ad26.COV2.S COVID-19 vaccine or a placebo.

Here the CDR3 DNA reads TGTGCCACCCTTTGGGGTGGCTACACCTTC. Its translation: CATLWGGYTF. V is TRBV28 and J is TRBJ1-2; D is unresolved. Trimming removed 10 bases at V and 7 bases at J, with 10 bases between. CDR1 MDHEN and CDR2 SYDVKM come from the germline V gene. This CDR3 has 10 amino acids.